This T cell receptor (beta chain) emerged from a study of T cell repertoires in cytomegalovirus infection. Trimming took 0 bases from V and 0 from J, leaving 12 bases between them. The germline gives CDR1 DFQATT, CDR2 SNEGSKA (reference sequence). The CDR3 totals 17 residues. The table lists this clonotype with a few counts. No antigen is known for it. TCRdb re-called the reads through MiXCR, storing one row per CDR3 protein. In the table there are a few hundred thousand distinct CDR3 sequences, more than 9% of which are singletons. Study findings and constraints: Summed frequency of public TCR beta families distinguished CMV carriers with the relevant HLA. In two of eight donors, the top clonotype was HLA-C-restricted CMV-specific.

Input material: PBMCs. The TCR originated in a human donor in good health (CMV status not recorded). Some clones in this sample may be carry-over from other donors' samples. This chain joins TRBV20-1 and TRBJ2-6; no firm D call. Here the CDR3 reads CSARDNAPFSGANVLTF. The CDR3 region has the DNA TGCAGTGCTAGAGATAACGCACCCTTCTCTGGGGCCAACGTCCTGACTTTC.